The 7 T cell receptor beta chains in this list originate from one sample, sequenced in a study of cytomegalovirus exposure and HLA in healthy donors. The PCR had 60 Vbeta and 13 Jbeta primers. Profiling relied on immunoSEQ multiplex PCR, and the TCRdb table lists in-frame clones only, not all of them. Of some 190,000 clones listed, roughly 87% are singletons. Input material: PBMCs. These TCRs come from a man aged 35-49 years in good health and CMV-seronegative.

The CDR3 loop reads CASSSQGVSEQFF. CDR3 nucleotide sequence: TGTGCCAGCAGCTCGCAAGGGGTCAGTGAGCAGTTCTTC. The chain recombines TRBV11-3 with TRBJ2-1; D might be TRBD1 (5 bases). CDR1 and CDR2 (germline): SGHNT, YENEEA. The CDR3 totals 13 residues. Trimming took off 4 bases at V and 9 bases at J, with 13 bases between the two ends. The whole variable domain, remainder taken from reference TRBV11-3 and TRBJ2-1, is EAGVVQSPRYKIIEKKQPVAFWCNPISGHNTLYWYLQNLGQGPELLIRYENEEAVDDSQLPKDRFSAERLKGVDSTLKIQPAELGDSAVYLCASSSQGVSEQFFGPGTRLTVL.

V is TRBV13 and J is TRBJ2-5, with D perhaps TRBD1 (6 bases). The CDR3 covers 13 residues. Germline loops: CDR1 PRHDT, CDR2 FYEKMQ (reference sequence). Trimming took 8 bases from V and 5 from J, leaving 15 bases between them. The CDR3 here is CASGNRASETQYF. The CDR3 region has the DNA TGTGCCAGCGGAAACAGGGCGTCGGAGACCCAGTACTTC.

The chain's CDR3 is CASTFQTSGRPDTQYF. DNA of the CDR3: TGTGCCAGCACCTTCCAGACTAGCGGGCGCCCAGATACGCAGTATTTT. The chain recombines TRBV7-9 with TRBJ2-3; 10 nucleotides align to TRBD2. CDR1 is SEHNR and CDR2 is FQNEAQ in the germline V gene (reference sequence). Trimming cost V 7 bases and J 4 bases; bases outside gene matches: 11. The CDR3 length is 16 residues.

This CDR3 is CAWSTKGARVEQYF. Written as DNA, the CDR3 is TGTGCCTGGAGTACAAAGGGGGCGCGGGTCGAGCAGTACTTC. The V call is TRBV30, the J call TRBJ2-7; 7 positions agree with TRBD1. CDR3 length: 14 amino acids. V gave up 2 bases and J gave up 6 bases; unmatched junction bases: 10. Germline V gene data show CDR1 as GTSNPN and CDR2 as SVGIG (reference sequence).

This chain uses TRBV30 with TRBJ1-1; D perhaps matches TRBD1 (5 bases). Per the germline V gene, CDR1 is GTSNPN and CDR2 is SVGIG (reference sequence). This CDR3 contains 11 residues. Deletions cut 1 base from V and 11 bases from J, with 11 bases between. The CDR3 here is CAWSEAKGAFF. The DNA for the CDR3 is TGTGCCTGGAGTGAGGCCAAGGGGGCTTTCTTT.

As to this clone: Other DNA sequences within the sample encode an identical CDR3. J is TRBJ1-3 and V is TRBV4-1; D is undetermined. V was shortened by 1 base and J by 3 bases, with 7 bases between the two germline ends. The germline gives CDR1 MGHRA, CDR2 YSYEKL. The CDR3 spans 14 residues. The CDR3 loop is CASSQGAGGNTIYF. CDR3 DNA sequence: TGCGCCAGCAGCCAAGGAGCTGGTGGAAACACCATATATTTT.

The chain is built from TRBV2 and TRBJ2-2, with 10 bases matching TRBD1. The length of the CDR3 is 16 residues. In germline, CDR1 is SNHLY, CDR2 FYNNEI. J gave up 7 bases and V 0 bases, and 5 bases lay outside the gene matches. The CDR3 sequence: CASSEAWDRGYGELFF. In nucleotides, the CDR3 is TGTGCCAGCAGTGAAGCTTGGGACAGGGGTTACGGGGAGCTGTTTTTT.